This is a list of T cell receptor beta chains from one sample in a study of post-analysis software for immune sequencing data. TCRdb re-derived calls from the PCR reads in MiXCR, one entry per CDR3 protein. The sample includes fewer than 850,000 distinct CDR3 sequences, about 27% seen only once; the top ten take 0.55% to 0.65%. The sample was blood. The source of these receptors is a girl aged 10 to 17 with multiple sclerosis. CDR3s include the opening cysteine and the closing phenylalanine or tryptophan. Each record gives: V gene, D gene, clone size, J gene, CDR3 DNA, CDR3 protein. The D gene is left open where the match is weak. Part of the rows lack a size; the others show once, few, many or a class for expanded clones.

TRBV29-1	.	.	TRBJ2-7	TGCAGCGAGGGGGACCTCTACGAGCAGTACTTC	CSEGDLYEQYF
TRBV4-3	TRBD2	.	TRBJ2-2	TGCGCCAGCAGCCAAGAAAGCGGGAGTTACACCAGGGAGCTGTTTTTT	CASSQESGSYTRELFF
TRBV7-2	.	.	TRBJ1-1	TGTGCCAGCAGCCCACATATTTTGGAAGCTTTCTTT	CASSPHILEAFF
TRBV12-3/TRBV12-4	.	.	TRBJ2-5	TGTGCCAGCAGTTTAGCCCCTTGGGGGACCCAGTACTTC	CASSLAPWGTQYF
TRBV19	.	.	TRBJ2-1	TGTGCCAGCTCGGAGGACTCCTACAATGAGCAGTTCTTC	CASSEDSYNEQFF
TRBV11-2	.	once	TRBJ2-1	TGTGCCAGCAGCTTTGAAAAAGGCAATGAGCAGTTCTTC	CASSFEKGNEQFF
TRBV7-2	.	.	TRBJ2-3	TGTGCCAGCAGCCGCCTGGTGGGGGGCGGGTCAGATACGCAGTATTTT	CASSRLVGGGSDTQYF
TRBV7-6	TRBD2	few	TRBJ2-1	TGTGCCAGCAGCTCCCCCGGGACTAGGGCTGCCAATGAGCAGTTCTTC	CASSSPGTRAANEQFF
TRBV19	.	.	TRBJ2-1	TGTGCCAGTAGTATAAACCCAGTTGGCAATGAGCAGTTCTTC	CASSINPVGNEQFF
TRBV21-1	.	.	TRBJ2-1	TGTGCCGGACGGGGGAGAGCGGATGGCTCCTACAATGAGCAGTTCTTC	CAGRGRADGSYNEQFF
TRBV18	.	.	TRBJ1-1	TGTGCCAGCTCACCACGAGAGTCTCTGGAAGCTTTCTTT	CASSPRESLEAFF
TRBV5-1	TRBD1	.	TRBJ2-1	TGCGCCAGCAGCCCAGACAGGGGTCGGTATGAGCAGTTCTTC	CASSPDRGRYEQFF
TRBV20-1	.	.	TRBJ2-2	TGCAGTGCTAGTCCTCTGGGGGCCTATAACACCGGGGAGCTGTTTTTT	CSASPLGAYNTGELFF
TRBV7-2	TRBD2	.	TRBJ2-3	TGTGCCAGCAGCAAAGGACTAGCGGGGGGAAGGATAGATACGCAGTATTTT	CASSKGLAGGRIDTQYF
TRBV29-1	.	.	TRBJ2-2	TGCAGCGTTGGGCTGGCGGATTACACCGGGGAGCTGTTTTTT	CSVGLADYTGELFF
TRBV5-4	.	.	TRBJ2-3	TGTGCCAGCAGCCTTCGGACTTCACTAAGCACAGATACGCAGTATTTT	CASSLRTSLSTDTQYF
TRBV6-5	.	.	TRBJ1-1	TGTGCCAGCAGTTACTCGCCCGGCTCCCCCGGGGACATCCTGTTGGACACTGAAGCTTTCTTT	CASSYSPGSPGDILLDTEAFF
TRBV19	TRBD1	.	TRBJ1-1	TGTGCCAGTAGTCCCCGGGGACAGGGGTGGACTGAAGCTTTCTTT	CASSPRGQGWTEAFF
TRBV5-1	TRBD2	many	TRBJ2-3	TGCGCCAGCAGCTTGGCCCAGCGGGGTGATACGCAGTATTTT	CASSLAQRGDTQYF
TRBV3-1	.	.	TRBJ1-5	TGTGCCAGCAGCCAAGGATGGCAAGATCAGCCCCAGCATTTT	CASSQGWQDQPQHF
TRBV7-2	TRBD2	.	TRBJ2-3	TGTGCCAGCAGCTTAGGGGGCGGGAGTGTTGTAAGCACAGATACGCAGTATTTT	CASSLGGGSVVSTDTQYF
TRBV6-6	.	.	TRBJ2-1	TGTGCCAGCAGGGAAGGGGTTGCGAATGAGCAGTTCTTC	CASREGVANEQFF
TRBV20-1	.	many	TRBJ2-5	TGCAGTGCCCTGAGAACAGGGATGGGGGAGCAGTACTTC	CSALRTGMGEQYF
TRBV20-1	.	.	TRBJ2-7	TGCAGTGCGGAACCTAGGGTGCCCTACGAGCAGTACTTC	CSAEPRVPYEQYF
TRBV7-8	TRBD1	.	TRBJ2-5	TGTGCCAGCAGCTTAGGGGTCGGGACAGGAGAACCTCAGTACTTC	CASSLGVGTGEPQYF
TRBV13	.	.	TRBJ2-7	TGTGCCAGCAGCACCCTGGGGCCCTCTGTCGAGCAGTACTTC	CASSTLGPSVEQYF
TRBV6-6	TRBD1	.	TRBJ1-4	TGTGCCAGCAGTTACCTGGGACAGGCTAATGAAAAACTGTTTTTT	CASSYLGQANEKLFF
TRBV3-1	.	.	TRBJ2-2	TGTGCCAGCAGCCAAATAGGAGGAGGGTCGAAGGAGCTGTTTTTT	CASSQIGGGSKELFF
TRBV21-1	.	.	TRBJ1-1	TGTGCCAGCAGCAAACCCCTGGGGTCGGGGGCGCGTATCACTGAAGCTTTCTTT	CASSKPLGSGARITEAFF
TRBV5-1	.	.	TRBJ2-1	TGCGCCAGCAGCTTGGGACAGGTAGACTACAATGAGCAGTTCTTC	CASSLGQVDYNEQFF
TRBV29-1	.	.	TRBJ2-1	TGCAGCGTAGCGACACTCTACAATGAGCAGTTCTTC	CSVATLYNEQFF
TRBV7-2	TRBD1	.	TRBJ1-4	TGTGCCAGCAGCCCGGGACCGGGACAGGGTTCGGAAAAACTGTTTTTT	CASSPGPGQGSEKLFF
TRBV20-1	.	.	TRBJ2-7	TGCAGTGCCTACGCTAGCGAACCCTACGAGCAGTACTTC	CSAYASEPYEQYF
TRBV15	.	few	TRBJ2-1	TGTGCCACCAGCCGCTCTAGATACCCCTACAATGAGCAGTTCTTC	CATSRSRYPYNEQFF
TRBV6-2/TRBV6-3	TRBD2	few	TRBJ2-1	TGTGCCAGCAAGGCGGTAGCGGGGGATGAGCAGTTCTTC	CASKAVAGDEQFF
TRBV4-1	.	.	TRBJ1-5	TGCGCCAGCAGCCAAGATGTAGGGCAGCGGAATCAGCCCCAGCATTTT	CASSQDVGQRNQPQHF
TRBV6-8	.	.	TRBJ1-2	TGTGCCAGCAGACTGACTAACTATGGCTACACCTTC	CASRLTNYGYTF
TRBV7-2	TRBD2	.	TRBJ2-5	TGTGCCAGCAGCTTGCATCGGGGGGGGGTCCCCCGGGAGACCCAGTACTTC	CASSLHRGGVPRETQYF
TRBV25-1	.	.	TRBJ2-1	TGTGCCAGCAGTGAATACGGGACTCGGGCTAGTGAGCAGTTCTTC	CASSEYGTRASEQFF
TRBV12-3/TRBV12-4	.	.	TRBJ1-1	TGTGCCAGCAGCCGTCGACAGAACACTGAAGCTTTCTTT	CASSRRQNTEAFF
TRBV4-1	.	.	TRBJ1-6	TGCGCCAGCAGCCGCGTTTCGGAAGGGGGTTCACCCCTCCACTTT	CASSRVSEGGSPLHF
TRBV20-1	TRBD1	few	TRBJ1-6	TGCAGTGCCTACAGACAGGGGGATTCACCCCTCCACTTT	CSAYRQGDSPLHF
TRBV15	.	.	TRBJ2-3	TGTGCCACCAGCAGAGATCAGGGTATTTTCGATACGCAGTATTTT	CATSRDQGIFDTQYF
TRBV6-2/TRBV6-3	TRBD1	.	TRBJ2-3	TGTGCCAGCAGGGGACAGGGGTATGCAGATACGCAGTATTTT	CASRGQGYADTQYF
TRBV12-3/TRBV12-4	.	many	TRBJ2-5	TGTGCCAGCACCGGGGCACAAGAGACCCAGTACTTC	CASTGAQETQYF
TRBV29-1	.	.	TRBJ2-4	TGCAGCGTTGCACGAGAAAACATTCAGTACTTC	CSVARENIQYF
TRBV28	.	.	TRBJ1-4	TGTGCCACCCGGGGGCAAGAGCCGGGACGGTCTGAAAAACTGTTTTTT	CATRGQEPGRSEKLFF
TRBV28	TRBD2	.	TRBJ2-3	TGTGCCAGCAGTTTTGGGACTAGCGGGAGTGGCGGTACGCAGTATTTT	CASSFGTSGSGGTQYF
TRBV11-2	.	few	TRBJ1-4	TGTGCCAGCAGCTCTCGCCTCTCTGCAACTAATGAAAAACTGTTTTTT	CASSSRLSATNEKLFF
TRBV12-3/TRBV12-4	.	.	TRBJ1-4	TGTGCCACCTTATTACGAGGGGGTAGAAGTGAAAAACTGTTTTTT	CATLLRGGRSEKLFF
TRBV10-3	.	.	TRBJ2-7	TGTGCCATCAGGACCCAAGGAGGAGGGTCCCCCACCTACGAGCAGTACTTC	CAIRTQGGGSPTYEQYF
TRBV7-2	TRBD2	.	TRBJ2-5	TGTGCCAGCAGCCCCCAGGGGAGCGGGAGTCGGCAAGAGACCCAGTACTTC	CASSPQGSGSRQETQYF
TRBV7-2	.	many	TRBJ2-3	TGTGCCAGCAGCTTCAAGACAGATACGCAGTATTTT	CASSFKTDTQYF